The rows below give T cell receptor beta chains drawn from one sample of a study of T cells in Graves' hyperthyroidism and ophthalmopathy. TCRdb passed the multiplex PCR reads through MiXCR, listing each CDR3 protein once. The table lists 250,000 or so distinct CDR3 sequences, around 15% of them singletons. Material for sequencing was blood. The source of these receptors is a woman aged 50 to 60 with Graves' hyperthyroidism that later progressed to Graves' ophthalmopathy. Each CDR3 is given with its conserved first and last residue. Fields, in order: D gene, J gene, V gene, clone size, CDR3 protein, CDR3 DNA. D genes are given only for firm matches. The size entry is marked missing in some rows and otherwise reads once, few, many or a size class.

NA | TRBJ2-5 | TRBV7-2 | many | CASSPQARLGETQYF | TGTGCCAGCAGCCCGCAGGCGCGCCTGGGGGAGACCCAGTACTTC
TRBD1 | TRBJ2-7 | TRBV28 | NA | CASRQYPGQGSYEQYF | TGTGCCAGCAGACAATACCCGGGACAGGGGTCCTACGAGCAGTACTTC
NA | TRBJ2-1 | TRBV7-6 | few | CASSLSPGKNEQFF | TGTGCCAGCAGCTTGAGTCCGGGGAAGAATGAGCAGTTCTTC
NA | TRBJ1-1 | TRBV7-9 | many | CASSPFGPSGEAFF | TGTGCCAGCAGTCCCTTCGGACCTAGCGGTGAAGCTTTCTTT
NA | TRBJ2-3 | TRBV7-2 | many | CASSLDMNTDTQYF | TGTGCCAGCAGCTTAGACATGAACACAGATACGCAGTATTTT
NA | TRBJ1-1 | TRBV9 | few | CASSVDWASAEAFF | TGTGCCAGCAGCGTAGACTGGGCCAGCGCTGAAGCTTTCTTT
TRBD2 | TRBJ2-7 | TRBV20-1 | few | CSAPTSWGYEQYF | TGCAGTGCACCGACTAGCTGGGGCTACGAGCAGTACTTC
NA | TRBJ1-6 | TRBV19 | few | CASSIYTSTAPLHF | TGTGCCAGTAGTATATACACATCTACGGCACCCCTCCACTTT
NA | TRBJ2-4 | TRBV5-1 | many | CASGIGTDAVGDIQYF | TGCGCCAGCGGAATTGGGACGGACGCCGTCGGAGACATTCAGTACTTC
NA | TRBJ2-5 | TRBV3-1 | many | CASSLPLQTQYF | TGTGCCAGCAGCCTGCCCCTGCAGACCCAGTACTTC
NA | TRBJ2-2 | TRBV24-1 | many | CATSPNKGLLTGELFF | TGTGCCACCAGTCCGAACAAAGGCCTCCTCACCGGGGAGCTGTTTTTT
NA | TRBJ1-6 | TRBV18 | few | CASSKSGNSPLHF | TGTGCCAGCTCAAAATCGGGGAATTCACCCCTCCACTTT
NA | TRBJ2-1 | TRBV2 | NA | CASSLQGSEQFF | TGTGCCAGCAGCCTACAGGGATCCGAGCAGTTCTTC
NA | TRBJ1-1 | TRBV3-1 | many | CASSQDHPWKGGTFF | TGTGCCAGCAGCCAAGATCACCCTTGGAAGGGTGGAACTTTCTTT
NA | TRBJ2-2 | TRBV5-1 | NA | CASILQPGTSNTGELFF | TGCGCCAGCATCCTCCAGCCCGGGACTTCTAACACCGGGGAGCTGTTTTTT
NA | TRBJ2-6 | TRBV6-1 | many | CASTPGAGANVLTF | TGTGCCAGCACGCCTGGGGCTGGGGCCAACGTCCTGACTTTC
TRBD1 | TRBJ2-2 | TRBV11-2 | many | CASSSERTGPATGELFF | TGTGCCAGCAGCTCTGAAAGGACAGGTCCAGCCACCGGGGAGCTGTTTTTT